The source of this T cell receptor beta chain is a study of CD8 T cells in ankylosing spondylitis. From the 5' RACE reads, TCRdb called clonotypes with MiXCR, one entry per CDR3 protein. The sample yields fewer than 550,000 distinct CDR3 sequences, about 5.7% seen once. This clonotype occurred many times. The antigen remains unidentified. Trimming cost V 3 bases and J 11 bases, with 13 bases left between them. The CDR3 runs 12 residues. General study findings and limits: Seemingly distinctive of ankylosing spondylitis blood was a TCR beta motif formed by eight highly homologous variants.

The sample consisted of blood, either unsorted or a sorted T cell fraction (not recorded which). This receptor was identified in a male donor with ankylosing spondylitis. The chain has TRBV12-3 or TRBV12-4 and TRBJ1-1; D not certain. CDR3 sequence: CASSFRSFGAFF. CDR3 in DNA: TGTGCCAGCAGTTTTAGGTCCTTCGGGGCTTTCTTT.